This TCR beta chain came from a study of T-cell reconstitution after alpha-beta-depleted transplantation in children (TCRdb year 2016). A note on the overall study: The study quantitatively tracked T-cell immune reconstitution after TCRalphabeta/CD19-depleted allogeneic hematopoietic cell transplantation in children using TCR repertoire profiling.

This clonotype turned up a few times. Which antigen it targets is not known. It has no much larger one-base neighbor in the sample; base qualities were not kept. Receptors were amplified or captured by PCR. Instrument on record: Illumina HiSeq 2500. TCR libraries were prepared with molecular barcoding, using unique molecular identifiers to normalize TCRbeta repertoire quantification. The public reads were reanalyzed by TCRdb: fastp trimming at Q25, MiXCR alignment, in-frame beta chains only. Identical CDR3 protein sequences are pooled into one entry, listed with their most common genes and DNA. The sample includes 350,000 to 400,000 distinct CDR3 sequences, with approximately 20% observed a single time. 3% to 4% of the sample is held by the ten biggest clonotypes. The sample in question was PBMCs from the stem cell graft donor, obtained from the stem cell graft. The source is a human donor who donated a stem cell graft to a child with acute myeloid leukemia.

The sequenced DNA: TGTGCCAGCAGTTTATACGCGGGAACGTCCTACGAGCAGTACTTC. Its amino acids are CASSLYAGTSYEQYF. This receptor chain uses TRBV27 and TRBJ2-7, and perhaps TRBD2 as D gene, on 6 matching bases. V is clipped by 1 base and J by 1 base, and the sequence between their germline boundaries is 11 bases long. The CDR3 sequence holds 15 residues, the cysteine and phenylalanine included. Solely the CDR3 DNA is kept, with 45 bases framed from the first base. In the germline V gene (reference sequence), CDR1 corresponds to MNHEY and CDR2 to SMNVEV.